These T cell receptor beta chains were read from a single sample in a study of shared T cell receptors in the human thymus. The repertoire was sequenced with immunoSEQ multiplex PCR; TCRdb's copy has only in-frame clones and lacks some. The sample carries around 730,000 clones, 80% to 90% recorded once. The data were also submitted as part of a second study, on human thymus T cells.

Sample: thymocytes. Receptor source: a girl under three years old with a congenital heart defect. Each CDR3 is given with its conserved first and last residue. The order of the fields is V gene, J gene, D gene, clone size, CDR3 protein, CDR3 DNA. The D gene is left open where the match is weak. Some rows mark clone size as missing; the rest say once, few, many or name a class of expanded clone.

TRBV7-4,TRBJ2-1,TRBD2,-,CASSYPPGRGNEQFF,TGTGCCAGCAGCTACCCTCCAGGGCGGGGGAATGAGCAGTTCTTC
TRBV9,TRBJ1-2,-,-,CASSAPGYGYTF,TGTGCCAGCAGCGCGCCCGGTTATGGCTACACCTTC
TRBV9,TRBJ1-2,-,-,CASSVQGANYGYTF,TGTGCCAGCAGCGTACAGGGTGCCAACTATGGCTACACCTTC
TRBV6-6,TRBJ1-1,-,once,CASNQSGSMNTEAFF,TGTGCCAGCAATCAATCCGGGAGCATGAACACTGAAGCTTTCTTT
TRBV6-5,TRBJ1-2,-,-,CASSYRGASVPGYTF,TGTGCCAGCAGTTACCGGGGGGCGTCAGTACCTGGCTACACCTTC
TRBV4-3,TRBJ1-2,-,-,CASSRMPDFYGYTF,TGCGCCAGCAGCCGAATGCCAGATTTTTATGGCTACACCTTC
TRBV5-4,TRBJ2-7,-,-,CASSSLPTGTQCYEQYF,TGTGCCAGCAGCTCTTTACCTACCGGGACACAGTGTTACGAGCAGTACTTC
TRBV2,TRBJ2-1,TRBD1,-,CASSRQRTGGSYNEQFF,TGTGCCAGCAGTCGTCAGCGGACAGGGGGCTCCTACAATGAGCAGTTCTTC
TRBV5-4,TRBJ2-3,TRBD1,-,CASSLSGRGRSTDTQYF,TGTGCCAGCAGCTTGTCGGGCAGGGGGCGCAGCACAGATACGCAGTATTTT
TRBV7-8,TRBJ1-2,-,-,CASSLVGADPTNYGYTF,TGTGCCAGCAGCTTAGTCGGAGCGGATCCCACTAACTATGGCTACACCTTC
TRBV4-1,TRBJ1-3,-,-,CASSQDVAGIPSWATIYF,TGCGCCAGCAGCCAAGATGTCGCAGGGATCCCATCTTGGGCCACCATATATTTT
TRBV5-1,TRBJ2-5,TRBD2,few,CASSLGTGGDGQETQYF,TGCGCCAGCAGCTTGGGAACGGGGGGGGATGGCCAAGAGACCCAGTACTTC
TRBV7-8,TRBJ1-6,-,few,CASSSRDEDRGPYNSPLHF,TGTGCCAGCAGCTCAAGAGACGAGGACAGAGGACCCTATAATTCACCCCTCCACTTT
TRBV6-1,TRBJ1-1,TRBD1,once,CASSDFFMDREAFF,TGTGCCAGCAGTGATTTCTTCATGGACAGGGAAGCTTTCTTT
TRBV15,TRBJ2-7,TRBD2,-,CATSRGGDPRETHYEQYF,TGTGCCACCAGCCGGGGGGGGGATCCCCGGGAAACGCACTACGAGCAGTACTTC
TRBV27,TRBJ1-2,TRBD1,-,CASSIHRGQRGYTF,TGTGCCAGCAGTATTCACAGGGGGCAGCGTGGCTACACCTTC
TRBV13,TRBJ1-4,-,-,CASSCGTPTNEKLFF,TGTGCCAGCAGCTGCGGGACCCCAACTAATGAAAAACTGTTTTTT
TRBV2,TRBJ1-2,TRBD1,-,CASSEAGGQGGPNYGYTF,TGTGCCAGCAGTGAAGCGGGAGGACAGGGAGGGCCTAACTATGGCTACACCTTC